This TCR beta chain was observed in a study of regulatory T cells in long-lasting Graves disease. Study-wide results and caveats: Favored usage of TRBV28, TRBJ1-2 and TRBJ2-5 was recorded in persistent disease.

As for time point: persistent/refractory GD, antithyroid drugs over 5 years with positive TRAb. PBMCs were the source of the RNA used for TCR sequencing. Combining iRepertoire HTBI primers with Arm-PCR of CDR3 regions, the authors built TCR beta libraries. TCRdb itself ran the multiplex PCR reads through MiXCR, one entry per CDR3 protein. The sample yields a few hundred thousand distinct CDR3 sequences, roughly 21% seen once. This clonotype has ten or more counts. The antigen is undetermined. This CDR3 region has 13 residues. Trimming took off 3 bases at V and 12 bases at J, with 12 bases between the two ends.

The V and J genes are TRBV12-3 or TRBV12-4 and TRBJ1-6; the D is unclear. The source is a female donor with Graves disease. Sequenced material: peripheral blood mononuclear cells (PBMCs), taken when the disease was refractory, from a patient treated with antithyroid drugs. CDR3 sequence reads: CASSFGNIIPLHF. The CDR3 nucleotides are TGTGCCAGCAGTTTCGGCAACATTATACCCCTCCACTTT.